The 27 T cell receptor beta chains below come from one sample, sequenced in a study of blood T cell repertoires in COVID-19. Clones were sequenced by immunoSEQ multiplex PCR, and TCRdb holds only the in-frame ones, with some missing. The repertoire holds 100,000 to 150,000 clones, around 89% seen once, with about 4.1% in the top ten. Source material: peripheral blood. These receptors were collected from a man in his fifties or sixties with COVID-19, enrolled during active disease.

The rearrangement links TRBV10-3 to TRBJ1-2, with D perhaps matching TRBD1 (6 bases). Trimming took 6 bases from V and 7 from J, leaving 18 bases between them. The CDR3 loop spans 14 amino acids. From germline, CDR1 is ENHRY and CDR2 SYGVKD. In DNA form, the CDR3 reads TGTGCCATCAGGGAACAGGGTGGGAGTACTGGCTACACCTTC. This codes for CAIREQGGSTGYTF.

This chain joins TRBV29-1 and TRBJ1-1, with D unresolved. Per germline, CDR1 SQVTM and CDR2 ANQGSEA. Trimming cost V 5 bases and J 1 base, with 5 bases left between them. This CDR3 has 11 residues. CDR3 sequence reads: CSVSGNTEAFF. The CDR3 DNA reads TGCAGCGTTTCCGGGAACACTGAAGCTTTCTTT.

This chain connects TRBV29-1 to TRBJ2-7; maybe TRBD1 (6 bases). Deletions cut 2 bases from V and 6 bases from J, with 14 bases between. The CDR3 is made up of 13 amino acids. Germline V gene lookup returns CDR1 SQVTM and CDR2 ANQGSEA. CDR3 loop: CSVEFQGLGEQYF. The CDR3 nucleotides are TGCAGCGTTGAATTCCAGGGGTTAGGCGAGCAGTACTTC.

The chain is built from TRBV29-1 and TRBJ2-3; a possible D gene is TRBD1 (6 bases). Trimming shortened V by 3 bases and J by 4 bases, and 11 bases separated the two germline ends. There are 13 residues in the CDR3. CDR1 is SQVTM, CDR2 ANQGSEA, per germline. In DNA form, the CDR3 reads TGCAGCGTTGACTCCAGGGGACCAGATACGCAGTATTTT. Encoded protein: CSVDSRGPDTQYF.

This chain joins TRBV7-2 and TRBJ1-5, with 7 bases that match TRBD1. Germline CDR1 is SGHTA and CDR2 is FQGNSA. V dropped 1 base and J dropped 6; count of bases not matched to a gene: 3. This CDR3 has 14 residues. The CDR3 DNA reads TGTGCCAGCAGCTTAGGACAGGGACTTCAGCCCCAGCATTTT. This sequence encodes CASSLGQGLQPQHF.

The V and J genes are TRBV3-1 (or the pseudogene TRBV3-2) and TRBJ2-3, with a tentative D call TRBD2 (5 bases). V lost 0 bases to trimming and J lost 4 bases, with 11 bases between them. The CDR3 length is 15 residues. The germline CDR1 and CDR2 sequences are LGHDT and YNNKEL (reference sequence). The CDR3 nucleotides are TGTGCCAGCAGCCAAGACCGGCTAGCAGCAGATACGCAGTATTTT. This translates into CASSQDRLAADTQYF.

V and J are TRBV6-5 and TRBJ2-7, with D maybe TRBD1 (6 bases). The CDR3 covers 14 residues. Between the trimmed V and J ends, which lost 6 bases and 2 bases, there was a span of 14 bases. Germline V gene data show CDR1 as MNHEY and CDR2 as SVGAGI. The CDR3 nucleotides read TGTGCCAGCAGATTGACAGGAGGACCCTACGAGCAGTACTTC. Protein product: CASRLTGGPYEQYF.

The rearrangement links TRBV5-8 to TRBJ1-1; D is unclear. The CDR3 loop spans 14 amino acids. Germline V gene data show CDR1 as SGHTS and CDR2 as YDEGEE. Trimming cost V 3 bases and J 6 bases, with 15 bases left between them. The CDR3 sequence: CASSSQLTPSEAFF. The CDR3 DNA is TGTGCCAGCAGCTCACAGCTAACCCCGTCTGAAGCTTTCTTT.

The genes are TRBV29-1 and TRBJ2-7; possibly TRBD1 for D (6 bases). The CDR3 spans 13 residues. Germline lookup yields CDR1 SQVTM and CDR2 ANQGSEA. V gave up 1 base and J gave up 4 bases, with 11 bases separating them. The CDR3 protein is CSVEADSRYEQYF. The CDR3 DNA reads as TGCAGCGTTGAAGCGGACAGCCGATACGAGCAGTACTTC.

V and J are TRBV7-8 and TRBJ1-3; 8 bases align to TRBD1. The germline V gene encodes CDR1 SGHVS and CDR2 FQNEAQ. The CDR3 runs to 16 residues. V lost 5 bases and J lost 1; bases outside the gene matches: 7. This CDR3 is CASSLIQGASGNTIYF. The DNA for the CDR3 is TGTGCCAGCAGCCTAATCCAGGGGGCATCTGGAAACACCATATATTTT.

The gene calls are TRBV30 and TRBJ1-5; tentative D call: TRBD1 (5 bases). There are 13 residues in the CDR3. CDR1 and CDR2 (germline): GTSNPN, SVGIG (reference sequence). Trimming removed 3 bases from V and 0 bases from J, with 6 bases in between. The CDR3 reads CAWRDNSNQPQHF. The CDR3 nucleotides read TGTGCCTGGAGGGACAATAGCAATCAGCCCCAGCATTTT.

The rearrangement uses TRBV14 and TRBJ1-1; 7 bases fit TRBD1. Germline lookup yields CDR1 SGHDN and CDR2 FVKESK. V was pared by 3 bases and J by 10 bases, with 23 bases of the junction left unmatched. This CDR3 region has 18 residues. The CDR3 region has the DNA TGTGCCAGCAGCCAGGAGAAGTTAGGGGGCCTATTTGCACTTAGAGCTTTCTTT. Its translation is CASSQEKLGGLFALRAFF.

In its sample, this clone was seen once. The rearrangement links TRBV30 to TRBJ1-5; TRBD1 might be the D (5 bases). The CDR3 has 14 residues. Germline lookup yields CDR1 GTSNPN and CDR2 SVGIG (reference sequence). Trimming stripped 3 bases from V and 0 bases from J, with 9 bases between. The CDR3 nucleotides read TGTGCCTGGAGGGGACTGGGTAGCAATCAGCCCCAGCATTTT. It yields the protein CAWRGLGSNQPQHF.

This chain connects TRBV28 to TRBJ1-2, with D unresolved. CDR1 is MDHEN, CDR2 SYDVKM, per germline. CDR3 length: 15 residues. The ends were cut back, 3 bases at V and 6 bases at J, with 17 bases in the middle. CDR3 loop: CASSFLVNPRNGYTF. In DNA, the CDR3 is TGTGCCAGCAGTTTTCTTGTCAACCCGAGAAATGGCTACACCTTC.

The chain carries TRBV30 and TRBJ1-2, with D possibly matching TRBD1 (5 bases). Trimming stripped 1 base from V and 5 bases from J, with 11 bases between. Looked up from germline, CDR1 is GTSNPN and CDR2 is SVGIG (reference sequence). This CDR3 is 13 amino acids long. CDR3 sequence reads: CAWSETVKYGYTF. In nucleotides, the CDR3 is TGTGCCTGGAGTGAGACAGTAAAGTATGGCTACACCTTC.

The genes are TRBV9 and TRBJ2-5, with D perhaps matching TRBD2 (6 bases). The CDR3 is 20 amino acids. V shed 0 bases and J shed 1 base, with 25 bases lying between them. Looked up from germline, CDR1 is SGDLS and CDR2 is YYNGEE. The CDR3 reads CASSVEASGRGRGRQETQYF. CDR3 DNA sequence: TGTGCCAGCAGCGTAGAAGCGAGCGGAAGAGGGCGGGGTCGCCAAGAGACCCAGTACTTC.

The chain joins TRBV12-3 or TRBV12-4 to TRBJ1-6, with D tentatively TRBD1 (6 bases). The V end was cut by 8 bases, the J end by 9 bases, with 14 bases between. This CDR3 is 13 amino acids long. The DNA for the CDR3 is TGTGCCAGCCAAGGGGGGGGCAGTTCACCCCTCCACTTT. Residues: CASQGGGSSPLHF.

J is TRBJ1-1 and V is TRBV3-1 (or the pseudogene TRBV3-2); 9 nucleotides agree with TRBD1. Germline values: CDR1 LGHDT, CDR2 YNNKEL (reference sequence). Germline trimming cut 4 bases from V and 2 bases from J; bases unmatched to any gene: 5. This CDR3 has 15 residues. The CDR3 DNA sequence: TGTGCCAGCAGCCTCTTGGGACAGGGAAACACTGAAGCTTTCTTT. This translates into CASSLLGQGNTEAFF.

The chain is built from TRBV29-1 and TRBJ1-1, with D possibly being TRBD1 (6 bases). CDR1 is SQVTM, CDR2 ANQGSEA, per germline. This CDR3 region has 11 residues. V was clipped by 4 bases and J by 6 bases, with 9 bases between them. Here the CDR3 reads CSVGQGSEAFF. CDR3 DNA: TGCAGCGTTGGGCAGGGGTCTGAAGCTTTCTTT.

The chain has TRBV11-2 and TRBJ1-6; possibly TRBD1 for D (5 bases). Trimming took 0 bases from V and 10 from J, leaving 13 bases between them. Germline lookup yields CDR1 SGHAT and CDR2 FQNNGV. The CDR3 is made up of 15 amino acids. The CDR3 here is CASSLESGRDSPLHF. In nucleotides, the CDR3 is TGTGCCAGCAGCTTAGAGTCCGGGAGGGACTCACCCCTCCACTTT.

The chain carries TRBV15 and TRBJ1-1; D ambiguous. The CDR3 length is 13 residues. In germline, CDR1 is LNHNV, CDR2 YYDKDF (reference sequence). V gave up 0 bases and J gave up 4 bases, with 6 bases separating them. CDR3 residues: CATSRDRGTEAFF. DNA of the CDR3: TGTGCCACCAGCAGAGATAGAGGCACTGAAGCTTTCTTT.

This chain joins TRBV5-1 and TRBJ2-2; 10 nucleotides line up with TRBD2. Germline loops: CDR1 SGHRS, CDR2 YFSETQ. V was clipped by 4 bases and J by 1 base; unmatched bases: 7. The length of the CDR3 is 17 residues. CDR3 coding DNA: TGCGCCAGCAGCCCAAATAGCGGGGGGATGAACACCGGGGAGCTGTTTTTT. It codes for CASSPNSGGMNTGELFF.

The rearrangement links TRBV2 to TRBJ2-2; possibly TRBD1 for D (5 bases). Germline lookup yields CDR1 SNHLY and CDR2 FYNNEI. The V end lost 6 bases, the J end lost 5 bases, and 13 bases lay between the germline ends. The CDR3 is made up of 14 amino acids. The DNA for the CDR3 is TGTGCCAGCAGATCAGGGCTGGGGACCGGGGAGCTGTTTTTT. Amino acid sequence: CASRSGLGTGELFF.

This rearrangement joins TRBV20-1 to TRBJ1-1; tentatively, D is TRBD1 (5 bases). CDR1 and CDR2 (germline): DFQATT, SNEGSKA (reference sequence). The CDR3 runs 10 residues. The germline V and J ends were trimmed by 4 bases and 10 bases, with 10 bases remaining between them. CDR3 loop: CSATGSTAFF. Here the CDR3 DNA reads TGCAGTGCTACAGGGTCGACAGCTTTCTTT.

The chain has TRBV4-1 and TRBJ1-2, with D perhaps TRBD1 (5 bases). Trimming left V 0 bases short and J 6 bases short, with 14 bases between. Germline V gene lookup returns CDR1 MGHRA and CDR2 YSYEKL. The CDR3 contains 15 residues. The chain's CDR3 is CASSQDQQGLNGYTF. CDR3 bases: TGCGCCAGCAGCCAAGATCAGCAGGGTCTGAATGGCTACACCTTC.

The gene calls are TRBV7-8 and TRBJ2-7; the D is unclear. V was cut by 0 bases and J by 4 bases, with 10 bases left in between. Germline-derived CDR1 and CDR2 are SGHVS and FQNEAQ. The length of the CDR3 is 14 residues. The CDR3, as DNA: TGTGCCAGCAGCTTAGCGCACAAGAAATACGAGCAGTACTTC. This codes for CASSLAHKKYEQYF.

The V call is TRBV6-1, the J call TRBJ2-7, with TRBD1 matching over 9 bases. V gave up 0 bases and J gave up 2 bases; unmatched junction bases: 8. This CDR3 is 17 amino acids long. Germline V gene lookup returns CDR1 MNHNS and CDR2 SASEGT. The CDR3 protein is CASSEAWGRQGAYEQYF. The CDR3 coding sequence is TGTGCCAGCAGTGAAGCTTGGGGGAGACAGGGGGCCTACGAGCAGTACTTC.